The sequence of this TCR beta chain was determined in a study of blood T cell repertoires in COVID-19. Trimming shortened V by 7 bases and J by 0 bases, and 15 bases separated the two germline ends. Looked up from germline, CDR1 is MNHNS and CDR2 is SASEGT. The CDR3 totals 15 residues. Data came from immunoSEQ multiplex PCR; TCRdb stores just in-frame clones and leaves some out. This sample has tens of thousands of clones, with approximately 80% found just once. The source of this sequence is a man between 60 and 75 years old in a cohort sampled during active COVID-19. The chain has TRBV6-1 and TRBJ1-1, with TRBD1 as a possible D gene (6 bases). Sequenced: peripheral blood. CDR3 nucleotides: TGTGCCAGCACCTCGGGACACCTCATGAACACTGAAGCTTTCTTT. As protein: CASTSGHLMNTEAFF.